The rows below give T cell receptor beta chains drawn from one sample of a study of blood T cells in healthy people across ages. In TCRdb, the 5' RACE reads were re-called with MiXCR into one record per CDR3 protein. Here the sample spans approximately 810,000 distinct CDR3 sequences, more than 25% being singletons. The source material was blood. These receptors came from a woman aged 80 or older in good health. CDR3s include the opening cysteine and the closing phenylalanine or tryptophan.

v_gene,j_gene,CDR3aa
TRBV7-9,TRBJ2-7,CASSPRGGSGTYEQYF
TRBV5-1,TRBJ2-7,CASGLSGGASEQYF
TRBV5-6,TRBJ1-2,CASSPGRKNYGYTF
TRBV18,TRBJ2-3,CAGSSQGGSTDTQYF
TRBV10-1,TRBJ2-5,CASSENTGRETQYF
TRBV7-2,TRBJ2-3,CASSRGGAGTLDTQYF
TRBV5-1,TRBJ2-3,CASSGGPLSSTDTQYF
TRBV5-6,TRBJ1-1,CASSKYRKGTEAFF
TRBV20-1,TRBJ2-7,CSARDPRSYEQYF
TRBV6-2/TRBV6-3,TRBJ2-7,CASSYSNRAGTGEQYF
TRBV6-2/TRBV6-3,.,CASSYRGGSAEQYF
TRBV20-1,.,CSARASDNRGLYEQYF
TRBV6-2/TRBV6-3,TRBJ2-1,CASSSDRDEQFF
TRBV20-1,TRBJ2-7,CSAISGRVLYEQYF
TRBV2,TRBJ2-2,CASSVGLQRTGELFF
TRBV28,TRBJ2-5,CASSFRTGGKETQYF
TRBV3-1,TRBJ2-3,CASSRAGGDTQYF
TRBV7-2,TRBJ1-1,CASSLQASDTEAFF
TRBV12-3/TRBV12-4,TRBJ2-3,CASSVGRPDADAQYF
TRBV27,TRBJ2-1,CASSRQGSSYNEQFF
TRBV10-3,TRBJ2-3,CATKSRGTTGTQYF
TRBV5-1,TRBJ2-5,CASSLDNFPQETQYF
TRBV24-1,TRBJ2-1,CATSALTGDNEQFF
TRBV4-3,TRBJ2-5,CASSQRLAGGRQETQYF
TRBV20-1,TRBJ1-2,CSARDFVIYGYTF
TRBV5-1,TRBJ2-7,CASSFRQSPGEQYF
TRBV7-3,TRBJ2-4,CASSLSGGRTSSAKNIQYF
TRBV14,TRBJ1-1,CASSQDGYTEAFF
TRBV12-3/TRBV12-4,TRBJ1-1,CASRGGGTEAFF
TRBV5-6,TRBJ2-7,CASSPLDQNPYEQYF
TRBV28,TRBJ2-3,CASSSGATGAGDTQYF
TRBV3-1,TRBJ1-2,CASSHQGTGPEGYTF
TRBV6-5,TRBJ1-1,CASSFDRALNTEAFF
TRBV12-3/TRBV12-4,TRBJ2-6,CASSFSSGGGFSGANVLTF
TRBV3-1,TRBJ2-2,CASKARRGENTGELFF
TRBV12-3/TRBV12-4,TRBJ2-1,CASSLAGGCNEQFF
TRBV20-1,TRBJ2-5,CSAYQLQETQYF
TRBV27,TRBJ2-1,CASSSQLGSVNEQFF
TRBV30,TRBJ1-2,CAWSVLLSTNYGYTF
TRBV6-5,TRBJ2-1,CASKKAGGFYNEQFF
TRBV5-6,TRBJ2-3,CATKTSGGPTDTQYF
TRBV5-1,TRBJ2-5,CASSPAGSQETQYF
TRBV25-1,TRBJ2-5,CASSERGFQETQYF
TRBV20-1,TRBJ2-5,CSARRSETQYF
TRBV29-1,TRBJ2-3,CSVDRPSGGLGTDTQYF